This T cell receptor (beta chain) was found in a study of cytomegalovirus exposure and HLA in healthy donors. Study background: Falling in the Caucasian-associated ancestry cluster were 81% of some 400 genotyped donors.

Researchers ran the PCR with 60 Vbeta and 13 Jbeta primers. Only in-frame clones appear in the TCRdb table, and some are missing; sequencing was by immunoSEQ multiplex PCR. The sample includes roughly 150,000 clones, about 82% of them seen just once. After removal of 5 bases from V and 1 base from J, the junction contained 12 bases not matched to a gene. The CDR3 runs to 17 residues. From germline, CDR1 is SGHTA and CDR2 FQGTGA. The chain links TRBV7-3 to TRBJ2-5, with TRBD2 identical over 8 bases. The receptor was derived from a male donor in good health and CMV-seronegative. The sample was PBMCs. The CDR3 coding sequence is TGTGCCAGCAGCCCCGGCAGGGGACTAGACCTCCAAGAGACCCAGTACTTC. It translates to CASSPGRGLDLQETQYF. Combining the CDR3 with reference TRBV7-3 and TRBJ2-5 gives the whole variable domain GAGVSQTPSNKVTEKGKYVELRCDPISGHTALYWYRQSLGQGPEFLIYFQGTGAADDSGLPNDRFFAVRPEGSVSTLKIQRTERGDSAVYLCASSPGRGLDLQETQYFGPGTRLLVL.